The source of this TCR beta chain is a study of T cells after yellow fever vaccination. On the study more broadly: The fractions with low cell numbers were processed using SMART-Seq v4 Ultra Low Input.

V dropped 3 bases and J dropped 6; count of bases not matched to a gene: 5. The length of the CDR3 is 13 residues. Germline V gives CDR1 SQVTM, CDR2 ANQGSEA. Overall study results and limits: A faster peak, day 5 versus 15, was reached by the weaker secondary response.

In regard to this clonotype: Its antigen is currently unknown.

5'RACE template switching added a universal primer site and UMIs to TCR cDNA. MiXCR was run by TCRdb on the 5' RACE reads, yielding one entry per CDR3 protein. The data hold some 670,000 distinct CDR3 sequences, with roughly an eighth observed a single time. This clonotype originated in a man younger than 40 who received the YFV17D yellow fever vaccine. The sample was PBMCs, taken on the day of the yellow fever booster vaccination. The rearrangement joins TRBV29-1 to TRBJ2-7; 10 bases are a match to TRBD2. As DNA, the CDR3 is TGCAGCGTTGAGAGTCTAGCGGGAGCCGAGCAGTACTTC. Protein product: CSVESLAGAEQYF.